The 15 T cell receptor beta chains presented below share a single source sample, sequenced in a study of spatial heterogeneity in lung cancer. TCRdb reanalysed the 5' RACE reads using MiXCR and keeps one entry per CDR3 protein. Among approximately 7,800 distinct CDR3 sequences, almost 8.5% were seen once, and the ten largest hold about 4%. For these receptors, no antigen is known. Study-level results: Tumoral mutation counts were tracked by counts of expanded intratumoral alpha and beta TCRs.

Time point indicated: sample taken at primary tumor resection. This sample comprised lung tumor tissue, obtained at surgery. These receptor sequences come from a male donor with early-stage non-small cell lung cancer.

By share of the sample, this clonotype is medium-sized (0.01 to 0.1%). In a library made to pick up alpha chains, this beta chain is a stray read with a size that means little. The chain couples TRBV28 to TRBJ2-6, with D unclear. The CDR3 has 15 amino acids. Trimming left V 6 bases short and J 0 bases short, with 9 bases between. Per germline, CDR1 MDHEN and CDR2 SYDVKM. Here the CDR3 reads CASRLWGSGANVLTF. CDR3 DNA: TGTGCCAGCAGGCTCTGGGGCTCTGGGGCCAACGTCCTGACTTTC.

With regard to this clonotype: This may stem from a read error, because a much larger clone lies one nucleotide away. This beta chain is an unintended read in a library built for alpha chains; its size means little. The chain joins TRBV20-1 to TRBJ2-7; D might be TRBD1 or TRBD2, each matching 5 bases. Germline lookup yields CDR1 DFQATT and CDR2 SNEGSKA (reference sequence). The CDR3 has 13 amino acids. The CDR3 DNA sequence: TGCAGAGCTGAGGGGCGGACCTCCTACGAGCAGTACTTC. Encoded protein: CRAEGRTSYEQYF.

This clonotype was seen more than once but under ten times. This beta chain appears as a stray read in a library generated for alpha chains; its size is not informative. This rearrangement joins TRBV24-1 to TRBJ2-2; the D gene is possibly TRBD1 (6 bases). The CDR3 has 15 residues. Germline CDR1 reads KGHDR; CDR2 reads SFDVKD. Trimming left V 0 bases short and J 2 bases short, with 6 bases between. CDR3 nucleotide sequence: TGTGCCACCAGTGATTTGGGGACAAACACCGGGGAGCTGTTTTTT. Amino acid sequence: CATSDLGTNTGELFF.

By share, this clonotype counts as medium-sized. This beta chain is an unintended read in a library built for alpha chains; its size means little. This chain links TRBV20-1 with TRBJ1-2; 12 nucleotides agree with TRBD1. The CDR3 is 15 residues long. Germline V gene lookup returns CDR1 DFQATT and CDR2 SNEGSKA (reference sequence). The V segment lost 3 bases and the J segment 4 bases; nucleotides outside the gene matches: 6. CDR3: CSAREGTGGGYGYTF. The CDR3 DNA reads as TGCAGTGCTAGGGAGGGGACAGGGGGCGGCTATGGCTACACCTTC.

This clonotype was detected ten times or more. This beta chain is a stray read from a library made for alpha chains; its abundance is not meaningful. The chain carries TRBV5-4 and TRBJ2-3; 8 bases fit TRBD1. The germline gives CDR1 SGHNT, CDR2 YYREEE (reference sequence). The CDR3 spans 15 residues. Trimming took 4 bases from V and 0 from J; bases not matched to a gene: 4. The CDR3 reads CASSTRDRSTDTQYF. The CDR3 bases are TGTGCCAGCAGCACCAGGGACAGGAGCACAGATACGCAGTATTTT.

By sample share, this clonotype is medium-sized. With the library built for alpha chains, this beta chain is off target and its frequency is not meaningful. The chain has TRBV7-3 and TRBJ2-7; 11 bases agree with TRBD2. J lost 4 bases, V lost 5 bases, and 7 bases had no gene match. The CDR3 runs to 15 residues. The germline V gene encodes CDR1 SGHTA and CDR2 FQGTGA. CDR3 sequence (DNA): TGTGCCAGCAGCGTCACCGGGACTAGCGGTTACGAGCAGTACTTC. Encoded protein: CASSVTGTSGYEQYF.

Sample share makes this clonotype medium-sized. This beta chain is a stray sequence in a library constructed for alpha chains; its clone size is not meaningful. CDR3: CASSLESVRQGRYGANVLTF. In nucleotides, the CDR3 is TGTGCCAGCAGCTTAGAAAGTGTCAGACAGGGCAGATATGGGGCCAACGTCCTGACTTTC. The chain recombines TRBV11-2 with TRBJ2-6, with 7 nucleotides matching TRBD1. This CDR3 is built from 20 residues. The V and J ends lost 0 bases and 3 bases, in that order; junction bases with no gene match: 14. The germline CDR1 and CDR2 sequences are SGHAT and FQNNGV.

This clonotype was found many times. This beta chain turned up in a library designed for alpha chains; as an off-target read, its abundance says little. The V gene is TRBV3-2, the J gene TRBJ2-4. TRBV3-2 is assigned pseudogene status. The CDR3 covers 15 residues. CDR3 bases: TGTGCCAGCAGCCAAGATTCCAGTCCCAAAAGCATTCAGTACTTC. Translating it yields CASSQDSSPKSIQYF.

Within the sample, this clonotype is medium-sized. The library was prepared for alpha chains; this beta chain is a stray read, so its frequency means little. The J gene is TRBJ2-1, the V gene TRBV24-1, with no clear D. V lost 0 bases to trimming and J lost 7 bases, with 9 bases between them. Germline V gives CDR1 KGHDR, CDR2 SFDVKD. This CDR3 spans 14 amino acids. The CDR3 DNA sequence: TGTGCCACCAGTGATTTGGAATGGCGGAATGAGCAGTTCTTC. This sequence encodes CATSDLEWRNEQFF.

In this sample, this clonotype turned up many times. This beta chain turned up in a library designed for alpha chains; as an off-target read, its abundance says little. This chain connects TRBV3-1 to TRBJ2-2, with 7 nucleotides matching TRBD2. There are 18 residues in the CDR3. The V gene end was trimmed by 4 bases and the J gene end by 6 bases; junction bases not matched to a gene: 17. The germline V gene has CDR1 LGHDT and CDR2 YNNKEL (reference sequence). CDR3 DNA sequence: TGTGCCAGCAGCCCCGCTAGGAGCGGAGCGGGGATGGCCGGGGAGCTGTTTTTT. Encoded protein: CASSPARSGAGMAGELFF.

In this sample, this clonotype is medium-sized. Little can be read into the size of this beta chain, an off-target read in a library designed for alpha chains. The chain joins TRBV5-5 to TRBJ2-5; D is perhaps TRBD2 (6 bases). With 4 bases removed from V and 5 bases from J, the gap between germline ends came to 12 bases. CDR1 and CDR2 (germline): SGHKS, YYEKEE (reference sequence). The CDR3 sequence is 13 residues long. CDR3 DNA: TGTGCCAGCAGCCCCGGAGGAGGGGAGACCCAGTACTTC. The encoded protein is CASSPGGGETQYF.

A note on this clonotype: This beta chain lies outside the target of a library built for alpha chains; its clone size means little. The chain is built from TRBV12-3 or TRBV12-4 and TRBJ2-1, with D perhaps matching TRBD2 (6 bases). The CDR3 runs to 14 residues. V lost 7 bases to trimming and J lost 6 bases, with 16 bases between them. CDR3 DNA: TGTGCCAGCAAAGGGACCCAGCGGGCCAATGAGCAGTTCTTC. This translates into CASKGTQRANEQFF.

This clonotype was seen more than once but under ten times. Since the library was made to target alpha chains, this beta chain is a stray read and its abundance is not meaningful. The rearrangement links TRBV11-2 to TRBJ2-3; D is uncertain. The CDR3 contains 16 residues. Trimming removed 1 base from V and 5 bases from J, with 16 bases in between. Germline CDR1 is SGHAT and CDR2 is FQNNGV. The CDR3 here is CASSLAWTQEVDTQYF. The CDR3 DNA follows: TGTGCCAGCAGCTTAGCGTGGACCCAGGAAGTAGATACGCAGTATTTT.

This clonotype was recorded many times. This beta chain is off target for a library built for alpha chains, so its abundance means little. The CDR3 here is CASSSSRGIDTQYF. The CDR3 nucleotides read TGCGCCAGCAGCTCGTCCCGAGGGATAGATACGCAGTATTTT. The rearrangement joins TRBV5-1 to TRBJ2-3; tentatively, D is TRBD2 (5 bases). CDR1 SGHRS and CDR2 YFSETQ come from the germline V gene. V was cut by 3 bases and J by 5 bases, with 13 bases left in between. CDR3 length: 14 amino acids.

This clonotype counts as medium-sized. This beta chain appears as a stray read in a library generated for alpha chains; its size is not informative. The chain uses TRBV11-2 and TRBJ2-7, with 8 bases fitting TRBD1. The CDR3 consists of 14 residues. The junction had 7 bases not matched to a gene; V was cut back by 2 bases and J by 7 bases. Germline CDR1 and CDR2: SGHAT and FQNNGV. The CDR3 loop is CASSLSQGAWEQYF. The CDR3, as DNA: TGTGCCAGCAGCTTATCTCAGGGGGCCTGGGAGCAGTACTTC.